This T cell receptor (beta chain) was sequenced during a study of CD8 T cells in Susac syndrome. CDR1 SGHTA and CDR2 FQGNSA come from the germline V gene. The length of the CDR3 is 12 residues. V lost 5 bases to trimming and J lost 9 bases, with 11 bases between them. Reverse transcription of about 0.45 to 1 ug RNA used random hexamers. TCRdb itself ran the immunoSEQ multiplex PCR reads through MiXCR, one entry per CDR3 protein. The table has tens of thousands of distinct CDR3 sequences, roughly 95% seen once. This rearrangement joins TRBV7-2 to TRBJ2-1; no definite D call. The material sequenced was CD8+ T cells from PBMCs. The TCR was taken from a human donor with multiple sclerosis. The CDR3 DNA sequence: TGTGCCAGCAGCCCCCGACTTGGTGAGCAGTTCTTC. This translates into CASSPRLGEQFF.